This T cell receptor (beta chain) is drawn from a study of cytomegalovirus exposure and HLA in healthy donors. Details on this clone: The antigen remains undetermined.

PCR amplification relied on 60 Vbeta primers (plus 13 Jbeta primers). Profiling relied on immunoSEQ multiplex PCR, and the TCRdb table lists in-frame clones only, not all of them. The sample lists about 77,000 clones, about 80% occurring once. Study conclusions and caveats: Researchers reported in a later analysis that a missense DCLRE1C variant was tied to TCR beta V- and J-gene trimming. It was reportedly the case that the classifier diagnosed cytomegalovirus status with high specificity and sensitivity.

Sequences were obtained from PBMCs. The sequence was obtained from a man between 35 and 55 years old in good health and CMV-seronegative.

CDR3 DNA sequence: TGTGCCAGCAGCTTACGGGTCCAAGTTACGGATACGCAGTATTTT. Translated, it gives CASSLRVQVTDTQYF. This chain joins TRBV7-2 and TRBJ2-3; unclear D gene. V gave up 2 bases and J gave up 6 bases, with 15 bases separating them. In germline, CDR1 is SGHTA, CDR2 FQGNSA. This CDR3 spans 15 amino acids.